This is a list of T cell receptor beta chains from one sample in a study of OX40 agonist ivuxolimab in advanced cancers. Generated by immunoSEQ multiplex PCR, the TCRdb table keeps only in-frame clones and is missing some. The sample contains roughly 70,000 clones, 80% to 90% of which appear only once. Sequenced here: CD4+ or CD8+ T cells sorted from blood, sampled in a trial of the OX40 agonist ivuxolimab. Receptor source: an adult with an advanced solid tumor such as melanoma, head and neck, liver or kidney cancer. Each CDR3 is given with its conserved first and last residue. D genes are given only for firm matches. Part of the rows lack a size; the others show once, few, many or a class for expanded clones.

clone_size j_call v_call d_call cdr3_aa cdr3_nt
NA TRBJ2-1 TRBV4-2 TRBD2 CASSQERVSSGRGDEQFF TGTGCCAGCAGCCAAGAAAGGGTCTCTAGCGGGAGGGGGGATGAGCAGTTCTTC
NA TRBJ2-7 TRBV2 NA CASSQQGWYEQYF TGTGCCAGCAGTCAACAGGGTTGGTACGAGCAGTACTTC
NA TRBJ1-5 TRBV6-6 NA CASRRLGSNQPQHF TGTGCCAGCAGAAGACTTGGAAGCAATCAGCCCCAGCATTTT
NA TRBJ1-3 TRBV7-9 NA CASSRDLDTIYF TGTGCCAGCAGTAGGGACCTGGACACCATATATTTT
once TRBJ1-5 TRBV28 NA CASRLTGFGGQPQHF TGTGCCAGCAGGTTAACAGGGTTCGGAGGTCAGCCCCAGCATTTT
NA TRBJ2-1 TRBV5-1 NA CASSLVGQSYNEQFF TGCGCCAGCAGCTTGGTCGGACAGTCCTACAATGAGCAGTTCTTC
NA TRBJ2-6 TRBV18 NA CASSPRRGENSGANVLTF TGTGCCAGCTCACCAAGGAGGGGGGAAAACTCTGGGGCCAACGTCCTGACTTTC
NA TRBJ2-1 TRBV28 NA CASSLFTAHNEQFF TGTGCCAGCAGTTTATTCACGGCGCACAATGAGCAGTTCTTC
NA TRBJ2-4 TRBV6-1 NA CASSEPTWIQYF TGTGCCAGCAGTGAACCGACCTGGATTCAGTACTTC
NA TRBJ2-7 TRBV30 NA CAWSGRRYYEQYF TGTGCCTGGAGTGGCAGGCGTTACTACGAGCAGTACTTC
NA TRBJ2-1 TRBV9 NA CASSVGTTPYSYNEQFF TGTGCCAGCAGCGTGGGGACCACCCCTTACTCCTACAATGAGCAGTTCTTC
NA TRBJ2-7 TRBV5-4 NA CASSLVGSYEQYF TGTGCCAGCAGCCTGGTCGGTTCCTACGAGCAGTACTTC
NA TRBJ1-3 TRBV5-1 NA CASSSSRAIDGSGNTIYF TGCGCCAGCAGCTCGAGTAGGGCGATCGATGGCTCTGGAAACACCATATATTTT
NA TRBJ1-5 TRBV2 TRBD1 CASSRQGTHQPQHF TGTGCCAGCAGTAGACAGGGGACCCATCAGCCCCAGCATTTT
NA TRBJ2-7 TRBV28 NA CASSPKPYMVGEQYF TGTGCCAGCAGTCCGAAACCTTATATGGTAGGCGAGCAGTACTTC
NA TRBJ2-5 TRBV6-1 NA CASSLLGETQYF TGTGCCAGCAGTCTTCTGGGAGAGACCCAGTACTTC
NA TRBJ2-3 TRBV4-1 NA CASSQTASTDTQYF TGCGCCAGCAGCCAAACAGCGAGCACAGATACGCAGTATTTT
few TRBJ2-5 TRBV7-8 NA CASSPPVQETQYF TGTGCCAGCAGCCCTCCGGTTCAAGAGACCCAGTACTTC
NA TRBJ2-1 TRBV18 NA CASSPDQRHEQFF TGTGCCAGCTCACCTGATCAACGACACGAGCAGTTCTTC
NA TRBJ2-5 TRBV6-1 TRBD1 CASSGLGQGLQVGPQYF TGTGCCAGCAGTGGATTAGGACAGGGTCTCCAAGTGGGACCCCAGTACTTC
NA TRBJ1-2 TRBV11-2 NA CASSPIRGVGGYTF TGTGCCAGCAGCCCGATTCGAGGGGTGGGGGGCTACACCTTC
NA TRBJ1-1 TRBV9 NA CASSPVGRGAFF TGTGCCAGCAGCCCCGTTGGACGAGGTGCTTTCTTT
NA TRBJ1-2 TRBV5-1 TRBD1 CASSLESGGYYGYTF TGCGCCAGCAGCTTGGAGTCAGGGGGCTACTATGGCTACACCTTC
NA TRBJ2-5 TRBV28 NA CASSNIGETQYF TGTGCCAGCAGTAACATAGGAGAGACCCAGTACTTC
NA TRBJ1-1 TRBV30 TRBD1 CAWERQGTEAFF TGTGCCTGGGAAAGACAGGGCACTGAAGCTTTCTTT
NA TRBJ1-2 TRBV18 TRBD1 CASSPGQDNGYTF TGTGCCAGCTCCCCCGGACAGGATAATGGCTACACCTTC
few TRBJ2-5 TRBV30 TRBD2 CAWGTSGAETQYF TGTGCCTGGGGGACTAGCGGGGCTGAGACCCAGTACTTC
NA TRBJ1-4 TRBV4-2 NA CASSQELLRSPGEKLFF TGTGCCAGCAGCCAAGAATTACTTAGGAGCCCTGGGGAAAAACTGTTTTTT
NA TRBJ2-3 TRBV7-9 TRBD2 CASSSRGAGHTDTQYF TGTGCCAGCAGCTCGAGGGGAGCGGGGCACACAGATACGCAGTATTTT
NA TRBJ2-1 TRBV30 NA CAWSRTVNEQFF TGTGCCTGGAGTAGGACTGTCAATGAGCAGTTCTTC
NA TRBJ1-2 TRBV10-3 NA CAMKEDRNYGYTF TGTGCCATGAAGGAGGACAGAAACTATGGCTACACCTTC
NA TRBJ1-6 TRBV28 TRBD1 CASTLATGANSPLHF TGTGCCAGCACCCTAGCCACAGGGGCTAATTCACCCCTCCACTTT
NA TRBJ1-2 TRBV7-2 NA CASSLGGHDGYTF TGTGCCAGCAGCTTAGGAGGGCACGATGGCTACACCTTC
NA TRBJ1-5 TRBV6-5 NA CASSWTGNQPQHF TGTGCCAGCAGTTGGACGGGCAATCAGCCCCAGCATTTT
NA TRBJ2-3 TRBV19 NA CASSALWGTDTQYF TGTGCCAGTAGTGCCTTATGGGGCACAGATACGCAGTATTTT
NA TRBJ1-1 TRBV11-3 NA CASSDQGRAEAFF TGTGCCAGCTCGGACCAGGGTAGAGCTGAAGCTTTCTTT
NA TRBJ2-5 TRBV28 NA CASLKVQGGETQYF TGTGCCAGCCTGAAGGTCCAGGGCGGAGAGACCCAGTACTTC